Listed below are T cell receptor beta chains from one sample, sequenced in a study of Ad26.COV2.S vaccination and SARS-CoV-2 variants. Sequenced by immunoSEQ multiplex PCR; TCRdb stores in-frame clones only, minus some. Here the sample spans fewer than 400,000 clones, 70% to 90% being singletons. The sample was peripheral blood, taken in a trial of Ad26.COV2.S vaccine versus placebo. All receptors come from a person aged 18-65 years who received the Ad26.COV2.S COVID-19 vaccine or a placebo. Both conserved end residues are part of each CDR3. The D gene is left open where the match is weak.

>TRBV7-8|NA|15
CASSLGAGANYGYTF
>TRBV7-8|NA|15
CASSYLPGGRNTQYF
>TRBV27|NA|17
CASRRGDLDLSTDTQYF
>TRBV15|NA|12
CATSRKNTEAFF
>TRBV7-3|NA|14
CASSFQVVNTEAFF
>TRBV6-5|NA|15
CASSSPQGWGETQYF
>TRBV6-1|NA|15
CASSESPGLDSPLHF
>TRBV7-8|NA|14
CASTLPGSYNEQFF
>TRBV19|NA|14
CASSKDSSGNTIYF
>TRBV11-3|NA|14
CASSLDDNTGELFF
>TRBV5-1|NA|15
CASSLDIPNTGELFF
>TRBV27|TRBD1|14
CASSWTGGTYEQYF
>TRBV28|TRBD1|15
CASSLPTGGKEKLFF
>TRBV18|TRBD1|15
CASSPQGRGPYEQYF
>TRBV28|NA|15
CASSFRGSAGNTIYF
>TRBV6-2/TRBV6-3|TRBD1|13
CASSSGTGIGYTF
>TRBV7-3|TRBD1|14
CASSPISRGETQYF
>TRBV4-1|NA|16
CASSLTVNGAGETQYF
>TRBV29-1|NA|16
CSVEGGRLTGWTEAFF
>TRBV2|TRBD1|15
CASSQGDRYNSPLHF
>TRBV13|NA|17
CASTMNPGASSYNEQFF
>TRBV7-3|TRBD2|18
CASSLTRAGVGGRSEQFF
>TRBV6-5|NA|15
CASSYRGGKDYEQYF
>TRBV7-9|NA|12
CASSTTSLQAIF
>TRBV9|TRBD1|14
CASSADRVDYGYTF
>TRBV4-3|NA|15
CASSQDAVGADTQYF
>TRBV9|NA|14
CASSVAGPHGEQFF
>TRBV6-6|NA|14
CASSYQGLNTEAFF
>TRBV4-1|NA|13
CASSQQGVETQYF
>TRBV28|NA|16
CASSLSVPLSSYEQYF
>TRBV19|NA|13
CASKVGWGGEQYF
>TRBV4-2|NA|14
CASSQDRVPGTQYF
>TRBV19|NA|15
CASRDPGHSSYEQYF
>TRBV7-9|NA|13
CASSLARDYEQYF
>TRBV18|TRBD1|14
CASSPGTGNSPLHF
>TRBV5-5|NA|14
CASSLGWGRNEQFF
>TRBV7-9|NA|13
CASSLPLNTEAFF
>TRBV10-3|TRBD1|18
CAISDGRTGGVEGYGYTF
>TRBV5-1|TRBD1|14
CASSFGQGHNEAFF
>TRBV25-1|NA|14
CASSEWGQNTEAFF